This T cell receptor (beta chain) was recovered during a study of shared clonotypes between healthy human individuals. Whole-study results and caveats: Relative to their counterparts shared across all four donors, non-shared clonotypes exhibited diminished generation probabilities. About 5% of naive CD4 clonotypes were shared across four donors. Clonotype sharing among donors was expected to depend on sequencing depth.

The CDR3 extends over 16 amino acids. V gave up 6 bases and J gave up 3 bases, with 21 bases separating them. Germline V gene lookup returns CDR1 KGHSH and CDR2 LQKENI. Comments on this clone: Its matching antigen is unknown.

Clones were read by immunoSEQ multiplex PCR, and TCRdb kept only the in-frame ones, dropping some. Among about 2.2 million clones, approximately 92% were seen once, and the ten largest hold under 2%. Naive CD8 cells lacked CD45RO, underwent positive selection for CCR7 and left out terminally differentiated effector memory CD45RA+ cells. This TCR came from a man aged 18 to 29 in good health. Some clones in this sample may be carry-over from other donors' samples. The V call is TRBV18, the J call TRBJ2-7; TRBD1 is a possible D gene (5 bases). What was sequenced was naive CD8+ T cells from PBMCs. CDR3 in amino acids: CASSPAGWALSYEQYF. The CDR3, as DNA: TGTGCCAGCTCCCCCGCAGGGTGGGCTTTAAGCTACGAGCAGTACTTC.